Listed here are 10 T cell receptor beta chains from one sample, sequenced in a study of CD8 T cells in Susac syndrome. The RNA, 0.5 to 1 ug, was put through reverse transcription using random hexamers. Using its own MiXCR run on the immunoSEQ multiplex PCR reads, TCRdb lists one record per CDR3 protein. The table has around 80,000 distinct CDR3 sequences, around 94% seen once. Sample: CD8+ T cells from PBMCs. The receptors here all came from a human donor in good health.

The genes are TRBV25-1 and TRBJ1-1; possible D gene TRBD1, 5 bases. V was trimmed by 3 bases and J by 5 bases, leaving 13 bases between them. This CDR3 comprises 14 residues. Germline V CDR1 and CDR2: MGHDK, SYGVNS. CDR3 in amino acids: CASSEIGGVTEAFF. The CDR3, as DNA: TGTGCCAGCAGTGAGATCGGAGGGGTTACTGAAGCTTTCTTT.

The rearrangement joins TRBV29-1 to TRBJ2-7; TRBD1 or TRBD2 may be the D gene (6 bases each). Trimming cost V 1 base and J 0 bases, with 13 bases left between them. The germline V gene has CDR1 SQVTM and CDR2 ANQGSEA. The CDR3 extends over 15 amino acids. DNA of the CDR3: TGCAGCGTTGAAGGGGGGGCGAATCTCTCCTACGAGCAGTACTTC. This sequence encodes CSVEGGANLSYEQYF.

A single count supports this clonotype. The chain employs TRBV5-6 and TRBJ1-1; a possible D gene is TRBD1 (5 bases). CDR3 length equals 14 residues. Per the germline V gene, CDR1 is SGHDT and CDR2 is YYEEEE. Trimming shortened V by 4 bases and J by 1 base, and 11 bases separated the two germline ends. The DNA for the CDR3 is TGTGCCAGCAGCGGGGCTGCAGGGAACACTGAAGCTTTCTTT. Amino acid sequence: CASSGAAGNTEAFF. The variable domain in full, completed from reference TRBV5-6 and TRBJ1-1, reads DAGVTQSPTHLIKTRGQQVTLRCSPKSGHDTVSWYQQALGQGPQFIFQYYEEEERQRGNFPDRFSGHQFPNYSSELNVNALLLGDSALYLCASSGAAGNTEAFFGQGTRLTVV.

This clonotype was counted a single time. The chain has TRBV5-6 and TRBJ2-7, with 12 bases fitting TRBD1. The junction had 3 bases not matched to a gene; V was cut back by 3 bases and J by 2 bases. CDR1 is SGHDT, CDR2 YYEEEE, per germline. This CDR3 spans 15 amino acids. The CDR3 here is CASSWDRGLPYEQYV. CDR3 DNA sequence: TGTGCCAGCAGCTGGGACAGGGGGCTCCCCTACGAGCAGTACGTC.

The chain carries TRBV5-4 and TRBJ2-7; 8 nucleotides align to TRBD1. The V gene end was trimmed by 6 bases and the J gene end by 0 bases; junction bases not matched to a gene: 5. Looked up from germline, CDR1 is SGHNT and CDR2 is YYREEE (reference sequence). The CDR3 sequence is 14 residues long. In DNA form, the CDR3 reads TGTGCCAGCATGGGACAGGAGAGCTCCTACGAGCAGTACTTC. Its protein product is CASMGQESSYEQYF. Based on the CDR3 plus reference TRBV5-4 and TRBJ2-7, the full variable domain is ETGVTQSPTHLIKTRGQQVTLRCSSQSGHNTVSWYQQALGQGPQFIFQYYREEENGRGNFPPRFSGLQFPNYSSELNVNALELDDSALYLCASMGQESSYEQYFGPGTRLTVT.

The chain couples TRBV27 to TRBJ2-2, with unresolved D. V lost 8 bases, J lost 4 bases, and 2 bases lay in between. Per germline, CDR1 MNHEY and CDR2 SMNVEV (reference sequence). The CDR3 has 10 residues. The CDR3 reads CASGTGELFF. Written as DNA, the CDR3 is TGTGCCAGCGGCACCGGGGAGCTGTTTTTT.

The V gene is TRBV4-3, the J gene TRBJ2-3, with 9 positions matching TRBD2. The CDR3 is 17 amino acids. V trimming: 1 base; J trimming: 6 bases; junction bases outside the gene matches: 11. Looked up from germline, CDR1 is LGHNA and CDR2 is YSLEER. CDR3 in amino acids: CASSQGSSGVTMDTQYF. In nucleotides, the CDR3 is TGCGCCAGCAGCCAAGGGTCTAGCGGGGTTACAATGGATACGCAGTATTTT.

The chain has TRBV4-1 and TRBJ1-4; the D is unclear. Germline CDR1 MGHRA, CDR2 YSYEKL. Trimming removed 3 bases at V and 9 bases at J, with 20 bases between. This CDR3 is built from 16 residues. This chain's CDR3 is CASSHPFGMTEQKLFF. In DNA form, the CDR3 reads TGCGCCAGCAGCCACCCCTTTGGGATGACGGAACAAAAACTGTTTTTT.

The CDR3: CASSYSPGNAPTQYF. CDR3 in DNA: TGTGCCAGCAGTTACTCGCCAGGAAACGCGCCGACCCAGTACTTC. The V gene is TRBV6-5, the J gene TRBJ2-5; D is unresolved. In germline, CDR1 is MNHEY, CDR2 SVGAGI. CDR3 length: 15 residues. Between the trimmed V and J ends, which lost 0 bases and 7 bases, there was a span of 15 bases.

The rearrangement links TRBV4-1 to TRBJ2-5, with a weak D call TRBD2 (6 bases). The CDR3 covers 14 residues. Germline V CDR1 and CDR2: MGHRA, YSYEKL. With 3 bases removed from V and 5 bases from J, the gap between germline ends came to 13 bases. This CDR3 reads CASSHGTSGETQYF. Written as DNA, the CDR3 is TGCGCCAGCAGCCACGGGACTTCGGGGGAGACCCAGTACTTC.